This T cell receptor beta chain was recorded in a study of T cells after yellow fever vaccination. This clonotype appeared many times. Antigen: not known. As TCR cDNA was made by 5'RACE template switching, a universal primer site and UMIs were added. A single record per CDR3 protein comes from TCRdb applying MiXCR to the 5' RACE reads. The repertoire holds some 350,000 distinct CDR3 sequences, with 8.7% as singletons. The germline V and J ends were trimmed by 4 bases and 10 bases, with 8 bases remaining between them. Germline CDR1 and CDR2: LGHNA and YNFKEQ. The CDR3 runs 12 residues. Overall study findings and caveats: At approximately 95% for CD4 and 70% to 90% for CD8, most primary-vaccination clones showed up again after the booster. Peaking faster, on day 5 versus 15, the secondary response was nonetheless weaker.

V and J are TRBV4-2 and TRBJ1-6; D is uncertain. The clonotype was recovered from a man aged 18 to 29 who received the YFV17D yellow fever vaccine. Material: PBMCs, obtained on the day of the first yellow fever vaccination. The chain's CDR3 is CASSPVGSPLHF. Here the CDR3 DNA reads TGTGCCAGCAGCCCAGTAGGGTCACCCCTCCACTTT.